This TCR beta chain appears in the sequencing data of a study of cytomegalovirus exposure and HLA in healthy donors. The CDR3 runs 16 residues. Trimming cost V 5 bases and J 1 base; bases outside gene matches: 7. The germline V gene has CDR1 SNHLY and CDR2 FYNNEI. The PCR employed 60 Vbeta primers together with 13 Jbeta primers. Some clones are missing from TCRdb's copy, which holds only in-frame ones; the method was immunoSEQ multiplex PCR. The sample has approximately 190,000 clones, roughly four fifths seen once. Study-wide points: Researchers had no immune exposure information except CMV serostatus available. The CMV antigen specificity of a few CMV-associated chains was confirmed through in vitro analysis.

Concerning this clone itself: As yet, its antigen is unknown.

The sequencing sample was made of PBMCs. This rearrangement joins TRBV2 to TRBJ2-3; 9 positions agree with TRBD2. This TCR came from a woman between 50 and 59 years old in good health and CMV-seropositive. As DNA, the CDR3 is TGTGCCAGCAGTAGGGCGGGAGGGACTCGCACAGATACGCAGTATTTT. It translates to CASSRAGGTRTDTQYF.